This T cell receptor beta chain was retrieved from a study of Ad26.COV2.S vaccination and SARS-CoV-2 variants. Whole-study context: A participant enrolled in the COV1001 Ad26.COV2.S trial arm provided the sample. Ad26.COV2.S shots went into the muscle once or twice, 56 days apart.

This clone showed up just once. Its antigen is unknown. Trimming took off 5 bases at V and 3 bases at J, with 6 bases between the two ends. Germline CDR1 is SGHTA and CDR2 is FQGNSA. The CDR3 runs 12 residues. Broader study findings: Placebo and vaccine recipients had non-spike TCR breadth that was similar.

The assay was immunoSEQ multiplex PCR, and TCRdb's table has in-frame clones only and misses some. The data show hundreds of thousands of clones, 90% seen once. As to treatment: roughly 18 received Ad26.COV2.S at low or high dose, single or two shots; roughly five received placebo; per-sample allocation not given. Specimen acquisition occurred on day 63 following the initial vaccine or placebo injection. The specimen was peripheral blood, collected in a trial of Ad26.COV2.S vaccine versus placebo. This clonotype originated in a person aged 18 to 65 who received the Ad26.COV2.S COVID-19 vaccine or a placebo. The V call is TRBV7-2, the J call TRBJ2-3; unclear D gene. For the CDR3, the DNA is TGTGCCAGCAGCCGCTATACAGATACGCAGTATTTT. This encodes CASSRYTDTQYF.